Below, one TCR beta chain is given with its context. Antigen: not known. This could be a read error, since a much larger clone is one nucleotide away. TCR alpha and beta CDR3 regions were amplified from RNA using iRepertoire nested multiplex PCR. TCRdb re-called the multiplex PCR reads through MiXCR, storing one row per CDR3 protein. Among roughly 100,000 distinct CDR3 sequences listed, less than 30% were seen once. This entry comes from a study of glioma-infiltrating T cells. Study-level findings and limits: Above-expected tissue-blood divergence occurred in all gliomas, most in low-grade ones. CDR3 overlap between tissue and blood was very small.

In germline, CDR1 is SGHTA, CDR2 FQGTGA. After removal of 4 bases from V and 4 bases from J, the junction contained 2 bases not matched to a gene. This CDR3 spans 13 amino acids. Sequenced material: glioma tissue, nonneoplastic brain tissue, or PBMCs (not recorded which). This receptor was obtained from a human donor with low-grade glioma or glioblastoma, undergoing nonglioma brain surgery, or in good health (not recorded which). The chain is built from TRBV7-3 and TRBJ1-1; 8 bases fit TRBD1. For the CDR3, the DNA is TGTGCCAGCAGCTCAGGGGGCTGCACTGAAGCTTTCTTT. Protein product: CASSSGGCTEAFF.